This T cell receptor beta chain comes out of a study of OX40 agonist ivuxolimab in advanced cancers. The method was immunoSEQ multiplex PCR; TCRdb's version includes in-frame clones alone and lacks a portion of them. The sample shows 68,000 or so clones, approximately 81% of them seen only once. V lost 5 bases and J 2 bases, leaving 12 bases between the germline ends. Looked up from germline, CDR1 is SGHVS and CDR2 is FQNEAQ. The CDR3 totals 14 residues. The rearrangement uses TRBV7-8 and TRBJ1-1; D remains unclear. The source is an adult with an advanced solid tumor such as melanoma, head and neck, liver or kidney cancer. Sequencing was performed on CD4+ or CD8+ T cells sorted from blood, taken in a trial of the OX40 agonist ivuxolimab. The CDR3: CASSISTVNTEAFF. The CDR3, as DNA: TGTGCCAGCAGCATCTCGACGGTCAACACTGAAGCTTTCTTT.